One T cell receptor beta chain is described in this entry. This sample is part of a study of PD-1 blockade in classical Hodgkin lymphoma. Only in-frame clones appear in the TCRdb table, and some are missing; sequencing was by immunoSEQ multiplex PCR. The table records more than 90,000 clones, roughly 79% of them present only once. Exposure to brentuximab vedotin varied, and each patient had relapsed following autologous stem cell transplantation. CDR1 SGHRS and CDR2 YFSETQ come from the germline V gene. V lost 0 bases, J lost 0 bases, and 9 bases lay in between. The CDR3 is 16 amino acids. The TCR comes from a human donor with classical Hodgkin lymphoma. This chain connects TRBV5-1 to TRBJ2-2; D is unclear. Sequenced here: peripheral blood mononuclear cells (PBMCs), sampled before the second cycle of nivolumab. Written as DNA, the CDR3 is TGCGCCAGCAGCTTGGGGATCGTGACGAACACCGGGGAGCTGTTTTTT. As protein: CASSLGIVTNTGELFF.